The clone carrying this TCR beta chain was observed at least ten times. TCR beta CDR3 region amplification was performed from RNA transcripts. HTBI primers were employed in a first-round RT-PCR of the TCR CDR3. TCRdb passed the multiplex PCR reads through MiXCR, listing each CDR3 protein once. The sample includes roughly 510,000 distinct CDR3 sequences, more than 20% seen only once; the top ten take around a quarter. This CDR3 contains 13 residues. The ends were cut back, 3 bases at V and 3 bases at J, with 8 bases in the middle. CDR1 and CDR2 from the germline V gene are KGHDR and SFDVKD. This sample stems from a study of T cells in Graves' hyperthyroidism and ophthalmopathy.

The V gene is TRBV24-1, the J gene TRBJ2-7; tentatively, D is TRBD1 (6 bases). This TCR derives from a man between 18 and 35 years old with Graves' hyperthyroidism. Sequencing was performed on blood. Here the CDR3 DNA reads TGTGCCACCAGTGATCACAGGGACTACGAGCAGTACTTC. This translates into CATSDHRDYEQYF.